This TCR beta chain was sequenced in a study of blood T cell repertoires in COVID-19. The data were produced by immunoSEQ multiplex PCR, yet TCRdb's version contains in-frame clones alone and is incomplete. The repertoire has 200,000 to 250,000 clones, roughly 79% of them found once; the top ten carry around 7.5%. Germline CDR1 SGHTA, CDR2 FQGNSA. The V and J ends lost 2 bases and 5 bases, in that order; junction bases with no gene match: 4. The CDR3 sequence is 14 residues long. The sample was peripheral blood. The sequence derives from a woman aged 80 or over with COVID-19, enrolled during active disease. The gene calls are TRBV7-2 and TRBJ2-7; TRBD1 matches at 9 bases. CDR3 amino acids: CASSLRTGDHEQYF. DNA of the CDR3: TGTGCCAGCAGCTTAAGGACAGGGGACCACGAGCAGTACTTC. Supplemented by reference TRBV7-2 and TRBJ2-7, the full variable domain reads GAGVSQSPSNKVTEKGKDVELRCDPISGHTALYWYRQSLGQGLEFLIYFQGNSAPDKSGLPSDRFSAERTGGSVSTLTIQRTQQEDSAVYLCASSLRTGDHEQYFGPGTRLTVT.